These 14 T cell receptor beta chains originate from one sample sequenced in a study of CD8+CD57+ T cells in acquired aplastic anemia. The template for TCR beta VDJ and CDR3 sequence profiling was genomic DNA. TCRdb reprocessed the reads with MiXCR, giving one entry per CDR3 protein. The repertoire holds about 40,000 distinct CDR3 sequences, approximately 63% seen once, with about 60% in the top ten. CD8+CD57+ cell expansion had been shown by flow cytometry in patients chosen for sequencing. Sample: sorted CD4+, CD8+, or CD8+CD57+ T cells (not recorded which) from PBMCs. Every receptor here comes from a human donor with aplastic anemia.

The genes are TRBV11-1 and TRBJ2-1; the match to TRBD2 covers 8 bases. V dropped 2 bases and J dropped 10; count of bases not matched to a gene: 7. This CDR3 is built from 14 residues. The germline V gene has CDR1 SGHAT and CDR2 FQDESV (reference sequence). CDR3 DNA: TGTGCCAGCAGCTTATCGGGGGGGCGTCTCGAGCAGTTCTTC. Translated, it gives CASSLSGGRLEQFF. The full variable domain, completed using reference TRBV11-1 and TRBJ2-1, is EAEVAQSPRYKITEKSQAVAFWCDPISGHATLYWYRQILGQGPELLVQFQDESVVDDSQLPKDRFSAERLKGVDSTLKIQPAELGDSAMYLCASSLSGGRLEQFFGPGTRLTVL.

The chain has TRBV7-9 and TRBJ2-7, with TRBD1 matching over 9 bases. The CDR3 runs to 14 residues. The germline V gene has CDR1 SEHNR and CDR2 FQNEAQ (reference sequence). V lost 5 bases, J lost 5 bases, and 7 bases stayed unmatched. The DNA for the CDR3 is TGTGCCAGCAGCACCGGGACAGGGTTGGACGAGCAGTACTTC. Protein product: CASSTGTGLDEQYF.

The sample holds a few counts of this clonotype. This rearrangement joins TRBV15 to TRBJ2-5; TRBD2 matches 11 bases. V trimming: 3 bases; J trimming: 5 bases; junction bases outside the gene matches: 2. The germline V gene has CDR1 LNHNV and CDR2 YYDKDF (reference sequence). The CDR3 spans 14 residues. The CDR3 region is CATSSRLAGETQYF. CDR3 nucleotides: TGTGCCACCAGCAGTAGACTAGCGGGGGAGACCCAGTACTTC.

This clonotype has just one count. J is TRBJ2-7 and V is TRBV6-4; 7 bases are a match to TRBD2. Trimming removed 0 bases from V and 5 bases from J; junction bases left unmatched: 10. CDR1 and CDR2 (germline): MRHNA, SNTAGT. This CDR3 has 16 residues. The CDR3 here is CASSDSYSLGRDEQYF. The CDR3 DNA reads as TGTGCCAGCAGTGACTCATACAGCCTGGGGAGGGACGAGCAGTACTTC.

The rearrangement uses TRBV24-1 and TRBJ2-1; 7 nucleotides line up with TRBD1. Germline lookup yields CDR1 KGHDR and CDR2 SFDVKD. The V and J ends lost 11 bases and 3 bases, in that order; junction bases with no gene match: 15. This CDR3 has 16 amino acids. The CDR3 DNA sequence: TGTGCCATCAGAGAGTCGACAGGGATTGTCTACAATGAGCAGTTCTTC. It is translated as CAIRESTGIVYNEQFF.

The sample holds one count of this clonotype. A read error may explain this, as a much larger clone is one base away. This chain uses TRBV13 with TRBJ2-7, with D unclear. The germline gives CDR1 PRHDT, CDR2 FYEKMQ (reference sequence). The CDR3 spans 11 residues. CDR3 nucleotide sequence: TGTGCCAGCAGCTTAATCGACGAGCAGCACTTC. Encoded protein: CASSLIDEQHF.

There are many counts of this clonotype. The rearrangement uses TRBV7-6 and TRBJ2-7; 7 bases match TRBD1. J lost 3 bases, V lost 6 bases, and 8 bases had no gene match. The length of the CDR3 is 14 residues. Per the germline V gene, CDR1 is SGHVS and CDR2 is FNYEAQ. CDR3 sequence (DNA): TGTGCCAGCAGTGCCGGGACAGCCAGCTACGAGCAGTACTTC. Its translation is CASSAGTASYEQYF.

This clonotype was counted only a few times. The chain has TRBV11-1 and TRBJ2-1, with 11 bases fitting TRBD2. Losses at the gene ends were 3 bases for V and 4 bases for J; bases not matched to a gene: 14. The CDR3 loop spans 19 amino acids. Germline V CDR1 and CDR2: SGHAT, FQDESV (reference sequence). The CDR3 DNA follows: TGTGCCAGCAGCTTTTTCTCTGGGGTTAGCGGGGGGGCGTACAATGAGCAGTTCTTC. It yields the protein CASSFFSGVSGGAYNEQFF.

The rearrangement links TRBV19 to TRBJ2-1, with 10 bases identical to TRBD1. Unmatched junction bases numbered 10, after V lost 6 bases and J lost 8 bases. The CDR3 is 15 amino acids. CDR1 is LNHDA and CDR2 is SQIVND in the germline V gene (reference sequence). The CDR3 is CASSRDRGPLDEQFF. The CDR3, as DNA: TGTGCCAGTAGCCGAGACAGGGGGCCTTTGGATGAGCAGTTCTTC. Together with reference TRBV19 and TRBJ2-1, the CDR3 gives the full variable domain: DGGITQSPKYLFRKEGQNVTLSCEQNLNHDAMYWYRQDPGQGLRLIYYSQIVNDFQKGDIAEGYSVSREKKESFPLTVTSAQKNPTAFYLCASSRDRGPLDEQFFGPGTRLTVL.

Notes on this clonotype: No DNA is shown, since the ends of the CDR3 on it are uncertain; the CDR3 is the one TCRdb lists. This chain uses TRBV2 with TRBJ1-2; the D call in the table, TRBD1, was not verified against the DNA. Germline CDR1 reads SNHLY; CDR2 reads FYNNEI. The CDR3 is 17 amino acids in total, end residues counted. The chain's CDR3 is CASSEFVGQGWNYGCTF.

The V gene is TRBV24-1, the J gene TRBJ2-5; TRBD1 aligns across 11 bases. CDR1 is KGHDR, CDR2 SFDVKD, per germline. The CDR3 covers 15 residues. Losses at the gene ends were 5 bases for V and 5 bases for J; bases not matched to a gene: 6. The DNA for the CDR3 is TGTGCCACCAGTGGAGGACAGGGGGCTGGGGAGACCCAGTACTTC. It is translated as CATSGGQGAGETQYF.

The chain carries TRBV4-3 and TRBJ2-5, with 9 bases that match TRBD2. Germline CDR1 reads LGHNA; CDR2 reads YSLEER. This CDR3 has 15 residues. V shed 0 bases and J 6 bases; nucleotides not matched to a gene: 5. The CDR3: CASSQDSGGPQTQYF. DNA for the CDR3: TGCGCCAGCAGCCAAGATAGCGGGGGTCCCCAGACCCAGTACTTC.

The V gene is TRBV7-3, the J gene TRBJ1-1; 7 nucleotides agree with TRBD1. Germline CDR1 and CDR2: SGHTA and FQGTGA. V lost 0 bases, J lost 2 bases, and 6 bases stayed unmatched. The CDR3 totals 16 residues. The CDR3, as DNA: TGTGCCAGCAGCTTAACGGGACAGACATCCAACACTGAAGCTTTCTTT. Translation gives CASSLTGQTSNTEAFF.

About this clonotype itself: The junction differs from germline at one of its ends, possibly a read error. The J gene is TRBJ2-2, the V gene TRBV7-2; the D is unclear. Looked up from germline, CDR1 is SGHTA and CDR2 is FQGNSA. The CDR3 is 13 residues long. The CDR3 coding sequence is TGTGCCGGCAGCTTAGAACAGACCGGGGAGCTGTTTTTT. Translating it yields CAGSLEQTGELFF.